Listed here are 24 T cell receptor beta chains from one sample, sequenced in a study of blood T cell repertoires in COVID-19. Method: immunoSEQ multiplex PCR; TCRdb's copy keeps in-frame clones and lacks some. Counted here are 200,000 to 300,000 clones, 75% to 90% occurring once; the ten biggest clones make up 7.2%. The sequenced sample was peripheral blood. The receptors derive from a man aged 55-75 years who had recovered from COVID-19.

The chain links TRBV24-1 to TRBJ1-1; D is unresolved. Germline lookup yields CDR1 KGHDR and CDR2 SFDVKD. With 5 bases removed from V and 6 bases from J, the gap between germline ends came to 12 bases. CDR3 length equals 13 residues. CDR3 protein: CATSGTGRPEAFF. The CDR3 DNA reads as TGTGCCACCAGTGGGACGGGGAGGCCTGAAGCTTTCTTT.

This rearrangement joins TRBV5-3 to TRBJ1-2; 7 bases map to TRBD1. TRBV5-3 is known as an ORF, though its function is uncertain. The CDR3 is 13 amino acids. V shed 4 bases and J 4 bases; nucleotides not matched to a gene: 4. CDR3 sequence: CARSPGQSYGYTF. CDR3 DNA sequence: TGTGCCAGAAGCCCGGGACAGAGCTATGGCTACACCTTC.

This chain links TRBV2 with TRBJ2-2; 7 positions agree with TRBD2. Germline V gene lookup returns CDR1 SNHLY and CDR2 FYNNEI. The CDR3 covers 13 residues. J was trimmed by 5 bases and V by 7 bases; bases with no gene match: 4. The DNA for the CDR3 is TGTGCCAGCAATTTCGGGGGGACCGGGGAGCTGTTTTTT. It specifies CASNFGGTGELFF.

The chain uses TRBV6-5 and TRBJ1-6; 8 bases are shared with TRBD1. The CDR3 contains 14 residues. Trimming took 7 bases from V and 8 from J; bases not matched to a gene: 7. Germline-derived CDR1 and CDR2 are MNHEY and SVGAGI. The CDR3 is CASTKGQEHSPLHF. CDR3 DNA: TGTGCCAGCACCAAGGGACAGGAGCATTCACCCCTCCACTTT.

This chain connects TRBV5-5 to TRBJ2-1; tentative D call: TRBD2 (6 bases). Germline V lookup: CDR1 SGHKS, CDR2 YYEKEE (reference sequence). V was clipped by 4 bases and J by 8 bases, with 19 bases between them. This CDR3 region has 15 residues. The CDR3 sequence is CASSLQTSGVHEQFF. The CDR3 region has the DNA TGTGCCAGCAGCCTCCAGACTAGTGGAGTCCATGAGCAGTTCTTC.

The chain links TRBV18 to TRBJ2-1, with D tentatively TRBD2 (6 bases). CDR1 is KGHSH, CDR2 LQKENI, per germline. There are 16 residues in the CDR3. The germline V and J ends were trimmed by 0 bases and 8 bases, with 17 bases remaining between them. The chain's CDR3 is CASSPPGVAEPHEQFF. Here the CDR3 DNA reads TGTGCCAGCTCACCACCGGGAGTAGCGGAGCCCCATGAGCAGTTCTTC.

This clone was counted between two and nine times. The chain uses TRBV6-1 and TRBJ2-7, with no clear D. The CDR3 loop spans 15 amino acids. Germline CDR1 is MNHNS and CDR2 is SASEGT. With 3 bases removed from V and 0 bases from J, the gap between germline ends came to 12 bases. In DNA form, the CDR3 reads TGTGCCAGCAGTGACCGACACGAGAGCTCCTACGAGCAGTACGTC. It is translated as CASSDRHESSYEQYV.

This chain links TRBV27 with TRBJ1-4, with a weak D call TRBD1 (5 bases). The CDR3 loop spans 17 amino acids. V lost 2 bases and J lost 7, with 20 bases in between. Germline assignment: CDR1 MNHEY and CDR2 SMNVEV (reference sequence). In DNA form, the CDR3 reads TGTGCCAGCAGTTTAAGGATAGACTCGGGGGTTGGTGAAAAACTGTTTTTT. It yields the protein CASSLRIDSGVGEKLFF.

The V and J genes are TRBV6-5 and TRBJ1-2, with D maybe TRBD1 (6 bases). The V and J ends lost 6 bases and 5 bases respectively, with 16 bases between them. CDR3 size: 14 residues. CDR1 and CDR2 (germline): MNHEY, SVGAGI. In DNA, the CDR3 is TGTGCCAGCAGACCACGGGGACACGGATATGGCTACACCTTC. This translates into CASRPRGHGYGYTF.

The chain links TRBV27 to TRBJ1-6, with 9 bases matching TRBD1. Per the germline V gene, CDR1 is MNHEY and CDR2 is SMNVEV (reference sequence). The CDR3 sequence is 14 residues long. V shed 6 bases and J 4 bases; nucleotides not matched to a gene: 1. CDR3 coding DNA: TGTGCCAGCAGGGGGACAGGGTATAATTCACCCCTCCACTTT. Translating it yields CASRGTGYNSPLHF.

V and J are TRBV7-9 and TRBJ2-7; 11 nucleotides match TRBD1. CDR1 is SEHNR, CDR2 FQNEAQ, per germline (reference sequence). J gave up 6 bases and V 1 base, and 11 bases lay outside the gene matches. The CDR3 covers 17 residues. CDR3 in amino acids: CASSLGWTGGAGGEQYV. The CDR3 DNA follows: TGTGCCAGCAGCTTAGGGTGGACAGGGGGCGCCGGGGGCGAGCAGTACGTC.

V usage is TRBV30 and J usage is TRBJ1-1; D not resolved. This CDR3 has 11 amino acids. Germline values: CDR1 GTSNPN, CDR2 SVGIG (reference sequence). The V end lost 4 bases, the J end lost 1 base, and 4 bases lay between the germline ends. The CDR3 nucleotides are TGTGCCTGGAAGCGGAACACTGAAGCTTTCTTT. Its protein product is CAWKRNTEAFF.

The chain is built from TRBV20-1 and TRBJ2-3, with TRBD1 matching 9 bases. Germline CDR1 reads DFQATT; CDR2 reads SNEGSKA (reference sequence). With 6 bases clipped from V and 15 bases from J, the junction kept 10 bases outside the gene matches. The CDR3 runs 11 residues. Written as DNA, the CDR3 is TGCAGTGCGGACCGGGGACAGGGATCTTATTTT. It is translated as CSADRGQGSYF.

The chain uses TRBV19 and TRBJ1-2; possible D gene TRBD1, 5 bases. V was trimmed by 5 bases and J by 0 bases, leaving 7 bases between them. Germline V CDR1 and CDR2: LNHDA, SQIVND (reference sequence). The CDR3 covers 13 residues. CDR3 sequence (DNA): TGTGCCAGTAGTGAGACAGCTAACTATGGCTACACCTTC. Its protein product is CASSETANYGYTF.

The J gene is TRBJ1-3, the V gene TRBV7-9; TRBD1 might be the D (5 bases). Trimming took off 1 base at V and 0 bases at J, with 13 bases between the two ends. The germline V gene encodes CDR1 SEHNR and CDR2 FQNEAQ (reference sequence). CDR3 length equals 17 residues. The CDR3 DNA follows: TGTGCCAGCAGCTTAGAATGGGGGGTAACCTCTGGAAACACCATATATTTT. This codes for CASSLEWGVTSGNTIYF.

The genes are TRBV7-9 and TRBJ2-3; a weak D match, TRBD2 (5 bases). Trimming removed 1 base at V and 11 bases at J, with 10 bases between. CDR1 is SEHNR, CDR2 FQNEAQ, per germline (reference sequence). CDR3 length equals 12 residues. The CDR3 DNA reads TGTGCCAGCAGCTTAGTTGGAGGAATGCAGTATTTT. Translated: CASSLVGGMQYF.

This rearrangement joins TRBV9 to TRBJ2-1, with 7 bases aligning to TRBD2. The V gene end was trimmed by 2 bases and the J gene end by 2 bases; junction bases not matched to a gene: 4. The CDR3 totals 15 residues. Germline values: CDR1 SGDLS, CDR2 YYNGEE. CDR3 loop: CASSVASGTYNEQFF. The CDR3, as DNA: TGTGCCAGCAGCGTGGCTAGCGGAACCTACAATGAGCAGTTCTTC.

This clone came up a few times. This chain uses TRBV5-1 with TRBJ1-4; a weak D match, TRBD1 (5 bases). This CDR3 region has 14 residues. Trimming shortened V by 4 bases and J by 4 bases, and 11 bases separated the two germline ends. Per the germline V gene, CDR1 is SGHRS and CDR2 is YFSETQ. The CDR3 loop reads CASSPTGINEKLFF. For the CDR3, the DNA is TGCGCCAGCAGCCCCACAGGAATTAATGAAAAACTGTTTTTT.

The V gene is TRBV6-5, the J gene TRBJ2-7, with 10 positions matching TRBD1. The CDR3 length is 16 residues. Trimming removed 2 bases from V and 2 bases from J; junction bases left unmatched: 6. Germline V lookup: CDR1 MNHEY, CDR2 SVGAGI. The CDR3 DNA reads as TGTGCCAGCAGTTACCTAGTCGGACAGGGGGCCTACGAGCAGTACTTC. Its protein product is CASSYLVGQGAYEQYF.

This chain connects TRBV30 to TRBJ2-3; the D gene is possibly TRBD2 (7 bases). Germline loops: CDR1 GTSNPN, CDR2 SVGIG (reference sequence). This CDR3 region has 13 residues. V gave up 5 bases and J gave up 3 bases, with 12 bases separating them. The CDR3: CAWLGGHTDTQYF. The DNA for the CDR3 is TGTGCCTGGTTGGGGGGGCATACAGATACGCAGTATTTT.

The CDR3 DNA is TGTGCCAGCAGCCCAATAGCGGGGGGCCTGAACACCGGGGAGCTGTTTTTT. This encodes CASSPIAGGLNTGELFF. The genes are TRBV5-4 and TRBJ2-2, with 10 bases identical to TRBD2. Trimming removed 4 bases from V and 1 base from J; junction bases left unmatched: 7. The CDR3 spans 17 residues. Germline values: CDR1 SGHNT, CDR2 YYREEE (reference sequence).

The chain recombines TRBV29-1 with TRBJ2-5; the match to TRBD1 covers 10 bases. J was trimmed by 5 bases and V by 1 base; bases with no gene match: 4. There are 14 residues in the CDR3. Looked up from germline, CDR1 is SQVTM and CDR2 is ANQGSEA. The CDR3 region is CSVEGTGGQETQYF. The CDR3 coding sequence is TGCAGCGTTGAAGGGACAGGGGGTCAGGAGACCCAGTACTTC. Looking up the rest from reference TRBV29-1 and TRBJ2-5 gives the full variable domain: SAVISQKPSRDICQRGTSLTIQCQVDSQVTMMFWYRQQPGQSLTLIATANQGSEATYESGFVIDKFPISRPNLTFSTLTVSNMSPEDSSIYLCSVEGTGGQETQYFGPGTRLLVL.

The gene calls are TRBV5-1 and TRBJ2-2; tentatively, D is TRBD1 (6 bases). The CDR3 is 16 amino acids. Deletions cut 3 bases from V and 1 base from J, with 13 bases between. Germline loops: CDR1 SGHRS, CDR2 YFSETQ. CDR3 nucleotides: TGCGCCAGCAGCTCAGACCGGGACATGAACACCGGGGAGCTGTTTTTT. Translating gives CASSSDRDMNTGELFF.

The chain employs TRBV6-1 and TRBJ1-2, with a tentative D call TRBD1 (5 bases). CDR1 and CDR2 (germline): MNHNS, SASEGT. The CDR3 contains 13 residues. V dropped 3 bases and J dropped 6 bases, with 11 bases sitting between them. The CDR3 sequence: CASSDSLRDGYTF. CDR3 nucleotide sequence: TGTGCCAGCAGTGATAGTCTCAGGGATGGCTACACCTTC.